Below, 28 T cell receptor beta chains from the same sample are listed, as sequenced in a study of PD-1 blockade in classical Hodgkin lymphoma. After autologous stem cell transplantation all patients relapsed, and prior brentuximab vedotin exposure differed between cohorts. The repertoire was sequenced with immunoSEQ multiplex PCR; TCRdb's copy has only in-frame clones and lacks some. The sample records over 10,000 clones, around 86% being singletons. The sequencing here drew on peripheral blood mononuclear cells (PBMCs), taken at baseline. These receptors were taken from a human donor with classical Hodgkin lymphoma.

The chain links TRBV30 to TRBJ1-4; D is ambiguous. V was cut by 4 bases and J by 6 bases, with 12 bases left in between. Per the germline V gene, CDR1 is GTSNPN and CDR2 is SVGIG (reference sequence). There are 13 residues in the CDR3. CDR3 in DNA: TGTGCCTGGAAATCCGGGAGTTATGAAAAACTGTTTTTT. As protein: CAWKSGSYEKLFF.

This clone was detected only a few times. The chain joins TRBV2 to TRBJ1-6, with 7 bases identical to TRBD1. V gave up 11 bases and J gave up 6 bases; unmatched junction bases: 7. This CDR3 comprises 13 residues. Germline loops: CDR1 SNHLY, CDR2 FYNNEI. CDR3: CACNRDSNSPLHF. The CDR3, as DNA: TGTGCCTGCAACCGGGACAGTAATTCACCCCTCCACTTT.

This chain connects TRBV7-8 to TRBJ2-7; 7 bases are a match to TRBD2. The CDR3 spans 14 residues. The germline CDR1 and CDR2 sequences are SGHVS and FQNEAQ. V was pared by 0 bases and J by 3 bases, with 2 bases of the junction left unmatched. The CDR3 reads CASSLAQRGYEQYF. The CDR3 DNA reads TGTGCCAGCAGCTTAGCCCAGCGGGGCTACGAGCAGTACTTC.

The chain has TRBV2 and TRBJ2-2; 7 nucleotides align to TRBD2. This CDR3 spans 14 amino acids. CDR1 is SNHLY, CDR2 FYNNEI, per germline. J lost 6 bases, V lost 8 bases, and 9 bases had no gene match. As DNA, the CDR3 is TGTGCCAGCTGCTCGACTAGCCTGGCCGGGGAGCTGTTTTTT. As protein: CASCSTSLAGELFF. Combining the CDR3 with reference TRBV2 and TRBJ2-2 gives the whole variable domain EPEVTQTPSHQVTQMGQEVILRCVPISNHLYFYWYRQILGQKVEFLVSFYNNEISEKSEIFDDQFSVERPDGSNFTLKIRSTKLEDSAMYFCASCSTSLAGELFFGEGSRLTVL.

The chain has TRBV30 and TRBJ1-5; 9 nucleotides line up with TRBD1. Germline V CDR1 and CDR2: GTSNPN, SVGIG (reference sequence). There are 17 residues in the CDR3. V lost 1 base, J lost 4 bases, and 11 bases stayed unmatched. CDR3: CAWSGDREFLGNQPQHF. The CDR3 nucleotides are TGTGCCTGGAGTGGGGACAGGGAGTTTTTGGGAAATCAGCCCCAGCATTTT.

The chain couples TRBV21-1 to TRBJ2-6. TRBV21-1 is described as a pseudogene. The CDR3 sequence is 17 residues long. In DNA, the CDR3 is TGTGCCAGCAGCTATACCCAGGGACCTCAAAGGGCCAACGTCCTGACTTTC. It codes for CASSYTQGPQRANVLTF.

The V gene is TRBV30, the J gene TRBJ2-7; D might be TRBD2 (6 bases). The germline V gene encodes CDR1 GTSNPN and CDR2 SVGIG (reference sequence). This CDR3 comprises 15 residues. The V end lost 0 bases, the J end lost 3 bases, and 15 bases lay between the germline ends. This CDR3 is CAWSVPGGSGYEQYF. Written as DNA, the CDR3 is TGTGCCTGGAGTGTACCTGGGGGGTCAGGCTACGAGCAGTACTTC.

The chain links TRBV7-4 to TRBJ1-2, with 11 bases identical to TRBD1. Trimming took 5 bases from V and 3 from J; bases not matched to a gene: 2. This CDR3 region has 14 residues. CDR1 is SGHVT and CDR2 is SQSDAQ in the germline V gene. The CDR3 spells CASSPGQGDYGYTF. The CDR3 DNA follows: TGTGCCAGCAGCCCGGGACAGGGGGACTATGGCTACACCTTC.

The rearrangement uses TRBV7-9 and TRBJ2-1; D is possibly TRBD2 (5 bases). The CDR3 totals 15 residues. In germline, CDR1 is SEHNR, CDR2 FQNEAQ (reference sequence). The V end was cut by 5 bases, the J end by 5 bases, with 16 bases between. Written as DNA, the CDR3 is TGTGCCAGCAGCCCTCGGGGAGCCACCGACAATGAGCAGTTCTTC. This codes for CASSPRGATDNEQFF.

The chain uses TRBV29-1 and TRBJ1-5, with D tentatively TRBD1 (6 bases). Trimming took off 6 bases at V and 2 bases at J, with 14 bases between the two ends. The CDR3 contains 14 residues. Germline CDR1 reads SQVTM; CDR2 reads ANQGSEA. The CDR3 DNA reads TGCAGCGTCGTACAGGGTGAGGGCAATCAGCCCCAGCATTTT. It is translated as CSVVQGEGNQPQHF.

The CDR3 coding sequence is TGTGCCATCATGGAGCGCTACGAGCAGTACTTC. Translated: CAIMERYEQYF. The chain carries TRBV10-3 and TRBJ2-7; D gene uncertain. The V and J ends lost 7 bases and 3 bases respectively, with 7 bases between them. Germline CDR1 and CDR2: ENHRY and SYGVKD. The CDR3 runs to 11 residues.

This chain uses TRBV7-8 with TRBJ2-7; TRBD1 might be the D (5 bases). V gave up 1 base and J gave up 2 bases, with 12 bases separating them. The CDR3 has 15 amino acids. Germline lookup yields CDR1 SGHVS and CDR2 FQNEAQ. The CDR3 protein is CASSLESAGPYEQYF. CDR3 nucleotides: TGTGCCAGCAGCTTAGAATCGGCAGGGCCCTACGAGCAGTACTTC.

The chain links TRBV5-6 to TRBJ2-5; TRBD2 agrees at 11 bases. The V and J ends lost 2 bases and 3 bases, in that order; junction bases with no gene match: 3. CDR3 length: 15 amino acids. Germline V lookup: CDR1 SGHDT, CDR2 YYEEEE. CDR3 coding DNA: TGTGCCAGCAGCTTTGGGGGACTAGCGGAAGAGACCCAGTACTTC. It codes for CASSFGGLAEETQYF.

This clone has just one count. The V call is TRBV5-1, the J call TRBJ1-1, with unresolved D. Trimming cost V 4 bases and J 2 bases, with 12 bases left between them. The germline V gene encodes CDR1 SGHRS and CDR2 YFSETQ. This CDR3 has 14 amino acids. Here the CDR3 DNA reads TGCGCCAGCAGCACGGACTGGGATAACACTGAAGCTTTCTTT. Translated, it gives CASSTDWDNTEAFF.

The rearrangement uses TRBV15 and TRBJ1-2; 8 nucleotides match TRBD1. Trimming at V came to 0 bases and at J to 4 bases, leaving 7 bases not matched to a gene. This CDR3 contains 16 residues. CDR1 LNHNV and CDR2 YYDKDF come from the germline V gene (reference sequence). As DNA, the CDR3 is TGTGCCACCAGCAGAGACCAGGGGGCGCTTACCTATGGCTACACCTTC. Encoded protein: CATSRDQGALTYGYTF.

The chain employs TRBV28 and TRBJ1-3; D not certain. This CDR3 has 18 residues. Germline CDR1 reads MDHEN; CDR2 reads SYDVKM. Trimming took 1 base from V and 0 from J, leaving 16 bases between them. The CDR3 loop reads CASSLSRFWGDSGNTIYF. The CDR3 region has the DNA TGTGCCAGCAGTTTATCAAGGTTCTGGGGAGACTCTGGAAACACCATATATTTT.

This chain connects TRBV15 to TRBJ1-5; TRBD1 aligns across 10 bases. CDR1 and CDR2 (germline): LNHNV, YYDKDF (reference sequence). The junction had 6 bases not matched to a gene; V was cut back by 4 bases and J by 0 bases. The length of the CDR3 is 17 residues. The CDR3 sequence is CATSTTGTGASNQPQHF. In nucleotides, the CDR3 is TGTGCCACCAGCACAACCGGGACAGGGGCTAGCAATCAGCCCCAGCATTTT.

The CDR3 is CASSIKPSSSYNSPLHF. The DNA of the CDR3 is TGTGCCAGTAGTATCAAGCCGTCGAGCTCCTATAATTCACCCCTCCACTTT. The V call is TRBV19, the J call TRBJ1-6; D is unresolved. Germline CDR1 LNHDA, CDR2 SQIVND (reference sequence). The CDR3 loop spans 17 amino acids. Between the trimmed V and J ends, which lost 3 bases and 0 bases, there was a span of 12 bases.

This clone was counted a few times. In nucleotides, the CDR3 is TGTGCCATCAGTGGCGGGAACACTGAAGCTTTCTTT. It yields the protein CAISGGNTEAFF. The chain joins TRBV10-3 to TRBJ1-1; D call uncertain. V lost 4 bases and J 1 base, leaving 4 bases between the germline ends. Germline V gene data show CDR1 as ENHRY and CDR2 as SYGVKD. There are 12 residues in the CDR3.

The chain employs TRBV19 and TRBJ1-2, with 7 positions matching TRBD1. V lost 5 bases and J lost 3; bases outside the gene matches: 9. Germline values: CDR1 LNHDA, CDR2 SQIVND (reference sequence). The CDR3 is 15 residues long. The CDR3 DNA reads TGTGCCAGTAGTCCCAGGAGGGGGCAGGACTATGGCTACACCTTC. Translation: CASSPRRGQDYGYTF.

The CDR3 region has the DNA TGCGCCAGCAGCTCGACCCCATTCTACCTTACTTCCACTGAAGCTTTCTTT. This gives the protein CASSSTPFYLTSTEAFF. The V gene is TRBV5-1, the J gene TRBJ1-1; D is undetermined. Germline lookup yields CDR1 SGHRS and CDR2 YFSETQ. V lost 3 bases to trimming and J lost 4 bases, with 22 bases between them. This CDR3 contains 17 residues.

This clone was counted once. This rearrangement joins TRBV27 to TRBJ1-3; 8 bases match TRBD1. Germline values: CDR1 MNHEY, CDR2 SMNVEV (reference sequence). J gave up 2 bases and V 1 base, and 1 base lay outside the gene matches. The CDR3 spans 15 residues. CDR3 nucleotide sequence: TGTGCCAGCAGTTTATACAGGGGGGCTGGAAACACCATATATTTT. It translates to CASSLYRGAGNTIYF.

CDR3 nucleotide sequence: TGTGCCAGCAGTGAAGCGAGAGGGGTTGTAAGGAACACCATATATTTT. It yields the protein CASSEARGVVRNTIYF. The chain uses TRBV6-1 and TRBJ1-3, with TRBD1 as a possible D gene (5 bases). V was clipped by 0 bases and J by 7 bases, with 16 bases between them. The length of the CDR3 is 16 residues. The germline CDR1 and CDR2 sequences are MNHNS and SASEGT.

V and J are TRBV7-3 and TRBJ2-2, with D maybe TRBD1 (6 bases). This CDR3 contains 18 residues. Trimming left V 5 bases short and J 5 bases short, with 24 bases between. In germline, CDR1 is SGHTA, CDR2 FQGTGA. The CDR3 here is CASSAYGVRQGQTGELFF. In DNA form, the CDR3 reads TGTGCCAGCAGCGCGTATGGGGTGCGGCAGGGACAAACCGGGGAGCTGTTTTTT.

The J gene is TRBJ2-7, the V gene TRBV15; the match to TRBD2 covers 15 bases. CDR3 length equals 18 residues. The trim removed 1 base at V and 4 bases at J, leaving 8 bases unmatched. Germline V gives CDR1 LNHNV, CDR2 YYDKDF (reference sequence). DNA for the CDR3: TGTGCCACCAGCAGAGGGACCGGACTAGCGGGAGGGGGATACGAGCAGTACTTC. Encoded protein: CATSRGTGLAGGGYEQYF. Together with reference TRBV15 and TRBJ2-7, the CDR3 gives the full variable domain: DAMVIQNPRYQVTQFGKPVTLSCSQTLNHNVMYWYQQKSSQAPKLLFHYYDKDFNNEADTPDNFQSRRPNTSFCFLDIRSPGLGDTAMYLCATSRGTGLAGGGYEQYFGPGTRLTVT.

Sample share makes this clone medium-sized. The genes are TRBV6-5 and TRBJ2-1, with D perhaps being TRBD1 or TRBD2 (5 bases each). There are 13 residues in the CDR3. CDR1 and CDR2 (germline): MNHEY, SVGAGI. V was clipped by 6 bases and J by 5 bases, with 11 bases between them. In DNA form, the CDR3 reads TGTGCCAGCAGGCTCCGGGACCACAATGAGCAGTTCTTC. Residues: CASRLRDHNEQFF.

The genes are TRBV5-1 and TRBJ2-3, with D possibly being TRBD2 (6 bases). This CDR3 has 15 residues. V was shortened by 0 bases and J by 1 base, with 9 bases between the two germline ends. CDR1 is SGHRS and CDR2 is YFSETQ in the germline V gene. The CDR3 sequence is CASSLAGGGTDTQYF. For the CDR3, the DNA is TGCGCCAGCAGCTTGGCGGGCGGGGGCACAGATACGCAGTATTTT.

The V call is TRBV5-1, the J call TRBJ2-3, with TRBD2 matching 13 bases. Losses at the gene ends were 3 bases for V and 6 bases for J; bases not matched to a gene: 4. The CDR3 sequence is 15 residues long. CDR1 and CDR2 (germline): SGHRS, YFSETQ. The CDR3 bases are TGCGCCAGCAGCTGGGGGACTAGCGGGATGGATACGCAGTATTTT. Residues: CASSWGTSGMDTQYF.